The 29 T cell receptor beta chains reported below all come from one sample, sequenced in a study of T cell responses to AZD1222 COVID-19 vaccine. TCRdb keeps only in-frame clones here, not all; method: immunoSEQ multiplex PCR. The sample lists about 100,000 clones; about 85% were seen once. The sequences come from peripheral blood, collected on day 0 of AZD1222 vaccination. The receptors derive from an adult in good health.

The chain joins TRBV6-2 or TRBV6-3 to TRBJ2-2; D unclear. This CDR3 comprises 17 residues. CDR1 and CDR2 from the germline V gene are MNHEY and SVGEGT. V lost 0 bases and J 0 bases, leaving 11 bases between the germline ends. The CDR3, as DNA: TGTGCCAGCAGTTACTCGGGTCATCTCTCGAACACCGGGGAGCTGTTTTTT. Translating it yields CASSYSGHLSNTGELFF.

V and J are TRBV18 and TRBJ1-2; D is unclear. With 2 bases removed from V and 5 bases from J, the gap between germline ends came to 21 bases. Germline V CDR1 and CDR2: KGHSH, LQKENI. This CDR3 is 17 amino acids long. The DNA of the CDR3 is TGTGCCAGCTCACCAATAGATTCCACAGCTATAATTTATGGCTACACCTTC. It translates to CASSPIDSTAIIYGYTF. Full variable domain (rest looked up from reference TRBV18 and TRBJ1-2): NAGVMQNPRHLVRRRGQEARLRCSPMKGHSHVYWYRQLPEEGLKFMVYLQKENIIDESGMPKERFSAEFPKEGPSILRIQQVVRGDSAAYFCASSPIDSTAIIYGYTFGSGTRLTVV.

The chain couples TRBV30 to TRBJ1-6; possibly TRBD1 for D (5 bases). The CDR3 consists of 17 residues. The V and J ends lost 2 bases and 7 bases respectively, with 21 bases between them. Germline-derived CDR1 and CDR2 are GTSNPN and SVGIG (reference sequence). The CDR3: CAWSPPGRPGRNSPLHF. DNA for the CDR3: TGTGCCTGGAGTCCCCCCGGTAGACCGGGACGGAATTCACCCCTCCACTTT.

The chain uses TRBV28 and TRBJ1-5; a weak D match, TRBD1 (6 bases). The germline V gene encodes CDR1 MDHEN and CDR2 SYDVKM. The CDR3 has 18 residues. V was clipped by 2 bases and J by 9 bases, with 26 bases between them. The CDR3 nucleotides are TGTGCCAGCAGTTTAGATCCCGGAGCAGGGGCGGTTGTAGGGCCCCAGCATTTT. Its translation: CASSLDPGAGAVVGPQHF.

V and J are TRBV7-9 and TRBJ2-3, with D perhaps matching TRBD1 (5 bases). Germline assignment: CDR1 SEHNR and CDR2 FQNEAQ (reference sequence). The CDR3 sequence is 15 residues long. Trimming left V 4 bases short and J 1 base short, with 12 bases between. The DNA of the CDR3 is TGTGCCAGCAGCTCCAGGGTCGTCGGCACAGATACGCAGTATTTT. Translated: CASSSRVVGTDTQYF.

This CDR3 is CAWSVRDRPNTEAFF. DNA for the CDR3: TGTGCCTGGAGTGTACGGGACAGGCCGAACACTGAAGCTTTCTTT. The chain joins TRBV30 to TRBJ1-1; TRBD1 aligns across 8 bases. CDR1 GTSNPN and CDR2 SVGIG come from the germline V gene (reference sequence). Unmatched junction bases numbered 4, after V lost 0 bases and J lost 1 base. The CDR3 has 15 amino acids.

The table lists this clone with a few counts. Because the CDR3's place on the DNA is in doubt, the DNA is left out and the CDR3 is given as listed by TCRdb. The chain combines TRBV2 with TRBJ1-4. The CDR3 is 14 amino acids in total, end residues counted. Germline V gene lookup returns CDR1 SNHLY and CDR2 FYNNEI. Here the CDR3 reads CASSILGTNEKLFF.

V gene TRBV7-9 combines with J gene TRBJ1-2, with D possibly TRBD1 on 6 matching bases. Deletions cut 1 base from V and 14 bases from J, with 20 bases between. The length of the CDR3 is 14 residues. Germline CDR1 is SEHNR and CDR2 is FQNEAQ (reference sequence). The CDR3 here is CASSLDGQTPGRTF. The CDR3 DNA follows: TGTGCCAGCAGCTTAGATGGACAGACCCCCGGCAGGACCTTC.

The chain has TRBV4-1 and TRBJ1-3, with 9 bases aligning to TRBD1. This CDR3 has 16 residues. The V gene end was trimmed by 1 base and the J gene end by 4 bases; junction bases not matched to a gene: 5. Germline V gene sequence: CDR1 MGHRA, CDR2 YSYEKL. The CDR3 sequence is CASSQGFGQGGNTIYF. Here the CDR3 DNA reads TGCGCCAGCAGCCAAGGGTTCGGACAGGGGGGAAACACCATATATTTT.

V gene TRBV7-8 combines with J gene TRBJ1-5; the D gene is possibly TRBD1 (5 bases). CDR1 is SGHVS and CDR2 is FQNEAQ in the germline V gene. This CDR3 is 15 amino acids long. The germline V and J ends were trimmed by 1 base and 3 bases, with 10 bases remaining between them. CDR3 in amino acids: CASSLGLRANQPQHF. In nucleotides, the CDR3 is TGTGCCAGCAGCTTAGGGCTCAGGGCCAATCAGCCCCAGCATTTT. Using reference TRBV7-8 and TRBJ1-5 for the parts outside the CDR3, the full variable domain is GAGVSQSPRYKVAKRGQDVALRCDPISGHVSLFWYQQALGQGPEFLTYFQNEAQLDKSGLPSDRFFAERPEGSVSTLKIQRTQQEDSAVYLCASSLGLRANQPQHFGDGTRLSIL.

V usage is TRBV27 and J usage is TRBJ2-1, with unresolved D. Trimming stripped 9 bases from V and 6 bases from J, with 12 bases between. This CDR3 has 12 residues. Germline CDR1 is MNHEY and CDR2 is SMNVEV (reference sequence). CDR3 sequence (DNA): TGTGCCAGGCCTCGGATACGCAATGAGCAGTTCTTC. It codes for CARPRIRNEQFF.

The chain links TRBV7-9 to TRBJ2-3; either TRBD1 or TRBD2 may supply D (5 bases each). Trimming took off 2 bases at V and 4 bases at J, with 16 bases between the two ends. CDR3 size: 16 residues. The germline gives CDR1 SEHNR, CDR2 FQNEAQ (reference sequence). CDR3 residues: CASSLNLGGASDTQYF. The CDR3 nucleotides read TGTGCCAGCAGCTTAAATCTTGGGGGAGCGTCAGATACGCAGTATTTT.

This rearrangement joins TRBV7-3 to TRBJ2-3; no clear D gene. The CDR3 length is 16 residues. The germline V and J ends were trimmed by 6 bases and 5 bases, with 21 bases remaining between them. Germline V gives CDR1 SGHTA, CDR2 FQGTGA. CDR3 coding DNA: TGTGCCAGCAGTAGGTTTAGGGAATCGCAGCAAGATACGCAGTATTTT. Amino acids: CASSRFRESQQDTQYF.

This rearrangement joins TRBV12-3 or TRBV12-4 to TRBJ1-5; unclear D gene. The CDR3 contains 11 residues. Trimming cost V 4 bases and J 7 bases, with 5 bases left between them. In DNA, the CDR3 is TGTGCCAGCAGTTCTGGGCAGCCCCAGCATTTT. Protein sequence: CASSSGQPQHF.

This clone showed up just once. The V call is TRBV25-1, the J call TRBJ1-4; D unresolved. V dropped 4 bases and J dropped 4 bases, with 10 bases sitting between them. CDR1 MGHDK and CDR2 SYGVNS come from the germline V gene. The CDR3 covers 14 residues. The CDR3: CASSAEVLNEKLFF. The CDR3 region has the DNA TGTGCCAGCAGTGCGGAAGTTCTTAATGAAAAACTGTTTTTT. The full variable domain, completed using reference TRBV25-1 and TRBJ1-4, is EADIYQTPRYLVIGTGKKITLECSQTMGHDKMYWYQQDPGMELHLIHYSYGVNSTEKGDLSSESTVSRIRTEHFPLTLESARPSHTSQYLCASSAEVLNEKLFFGSGTQLSVL.

Only a few counts were recorded for this clone. This chain joins TRBV5-1 and TRBJ2-2; D could derive from TRBD1 or TRBD2 (5 bases each). Between the trimmed V and J ends, which lost 4 bases and 1 base, there was a span of 14 bases. This CDR3 has 16 amino acids. Germline values: CDR1 SGHRS, CDR2 YFSETQ. The CDR3 DNA sequence: TGCGCCAGCAGCCCCGGGGTGGGGGTGAACACCGGGGAGCTGTTTTTT. Translated, it gives CASSPGVGVNTGELFF.

This clone occurred once. J is TRBJ1-2 and V is TRBV11-1; D gene unclear. Germline-derived CDR1 and CDR2 are SGHAT and FQDESV (reference sequence). V was clipped by 2 bases and J by 5 bases, with 9 bases between them. CDR3 length equals 13 residues. The CDR3 coding sequence is TGTGCCAGCAGCTTACTCTCCCATTATGGCTACACCTTC. Its protein is CASSLLSHYGYTF.

This clone appeared many times. The chain uses TRBV27 and TRBJ1-2, with 9 bases matching TRBD1. The trim removed 6 bases at V and 3 bases at J, leaving 5 bases unmatched. This CDR3 region has 14 residues. Germline V gene sequence: CDR1 MNHEY, CDR2 SMNVEV (reference sequence). Here the CDR3 reads CASRHTGGDYGYTF. The CDR3 DNA reads as TGTGCCAGCAGGCATACAGGGGGCGACTATGGCTACACCTTC.

As for this clone: The same CDR3 is also encoded by other DNA sequences in this sample. The J gene is TRBJ1-3, the V gene TRBV5-6; D is possibly TRBD1 (5 bases). The CDR3 runs 16 residues. Trimming pared 4 bases from V and 0 bases from J, leaving 14 bases between. The germline V gene encodes CDR1 SGHDT and CDR2 YYEEEE. CDR3: CASSPRGPDSGNTIYF. The CDR3 nucleotides are TGTGCCAGCAGCCCGCGGGGACCGGACTCTGGAAACACCATATATTTT.

Note on this clone: Within the sample, other DNA sequences also encode this same CDR3. The rearrangement uses TRBV19 and TRBJ1-5, with 11 nucleotides matching TRBD1. Trimming cost V 3 bases and J 4 bases; bases outside gene matches: 5. Germline V gene sequence: CDR1 LNHDA, CDR2 SQIVND (reference sequence). This CDR3 has 16 residues. The CDR3 bases are TGTGCCAGTAGTATGGGGGACAGGGGGAGGAATCAGCCCCAGCATTTT. Protein product: CASSMGDRGRNQPQHF.

V and J are TRBV7-8 and TRBJ1-3; maybe TRBD1 (5 bases). The CDR3 is made up of 18 amino acids. The germline gives CDR1 SGHVS, CDR2 FQNEAQ. V gave up 7 bases and J gave up 4 bases, with 26 bases separating them. The DNA of the CDR3 is TGTGCCAGCACCTCTCGAGCGGACACCTTATCGGGGGGAAACACCATATATTTT. This codes for CASTSRADTLSGGNTIYF. Drawing the rest from reference TRBV7-8 and TRBJ1-3, the complete variable domain is GAGVSQSPRYKVAKRGQDVALRCDPISGHVSLFWYQQALGQGPEFLTYFQNEAQLDKSGLPSDRFFAERPEGSVSTLKIQRTQQEDSAVYLCASTSRADTLSGGNTIYFGEGSWLTVV.

This chain uses TRBV27 with TRBJ1-2, with 8 positions matching TRBD1. Unmatched junction bases numbered 1, after V lost 8 bases and J lost 2 bases. Germline CDR1 is MNHEY and CDR2 is SMNVEV (reference sequence). CDR3 size: 12 residues. CDR3: CASRQGNYGYTF. CDR3 nucleotides: TGTGCCAGCCGACAGGGGAACTATGGCTACACCTTC.

The chain carries TRBV7-2 and TRBJ2-7; TRBD2 agrees at 13 bases. J was trimmed by 4 bases and V by 3 bases; bases with no gene match: 0. The CDR3 runs 14 residues. Germline CDR1 is SGHTA and CDR2 is FQGNSA. CDR3 residues: CASSLTSGGYEQYF. The DNA for the CDR3 is TGTGCCAGCAGCTTGACTAGCGGGGGGTACGAGCAGTACTTC.

The chain is built from TRBV4-1 and TRBJ1-5; TRBD1 matches 7 bases. This CDR3 has 15 amino acids. V was pared by 1 base and J by 4 bases, with 4 bases of the junction left unmatched. The V gene's germline CDR1 is MGHRA and CDR2 YSYEKL. The CDR3 loop reads CASSQADRKNQPQHF. The CDR3 nucleotides are TGCGCCAGCAGCCAAGCGGACAGGAAAAATCAGCCCCAGCATTTT.

This chain connects TRBV4-2 to TRBJ2-7; D is perhaps TRBD2 (6 bases). The CDR3 runs to 16 residues. CDR1 LGHNA and CDR2 YNFKEQ come from the germline V gene. The V end lost 0 bases, the J end lost 7 bases, and 19 bases lay between the germline ends. The CDR3 DNA reads TGTGCCAGCAGCCAAGATCAGCGAGCGGTCCGGGGGGAGCAGTACTTC. Its translation is CASSQDQRAVRGEQYF.

The chain combines TRBV3-1 (or the pseudogene TRBV3-2) with TRBJ2-2; 7 bases fit TRBD1. The junction had 2 bases not matched to a gene; V was cut back by 0 bases and J by 1 base. Germline CDR1 LGHDT, CDR2 YNNKEL (reference sequence). The CDR3 extends over 16 amino acids. As DNA, the CDR3 is TGTGCCAGCAGCCAAGAGGACAGGTGGAACACCGGGGAGCTGTTTTTT. Protein: CASSQEDRWNTGELFF.

This clone has a single count. The rearrangement uses TRBV6-1 and TRBJ1-2; a weak D match, TRBD1 (5 bases). The V end was cut by 0 bases, the J end by 4 bases, with 15 bases between. The CDR3 contains 16 residues. Germline values: CDR1 MNHNS, CDR2 SASEGT. CDR3 sequence: CASSEAGVKEGYGYTF. CDR3 bases: TGTGCCAGCAGTGAAGCAGGGGTAAAGGAGGGCTATGGCTACACCTTC.

This clone was recorded a few times. The chain employs TRBV14 and TRBJ2-2; D is possibly TRBD1 or TRBD2 (5 bases each). CDR3 length: 13 residues. Germline V gives CDR1 SGHDN, CDR2 FVKESK. V lost 4 bases to trimming and J lost 6 bases, with 9 bases between them. CDR3 amino acids: CASSRDDPGELFF. The CDR3 nucleotides read TGTGCCAGCAGCCGGGACGACCCCGGGGAGCTGTTTTTT.

The chain carries TRBV6-5 and TRBJ2-6; no clear D. Germline-derived CDR1 and CDR2 are MNHEY and SVGAGI. V lost 6 bases and J lost 3, with 6 bases in between. This CDR3 is built from 13 residues. Here the CDR3 reads CASRFFGANVLTF. DNA of the CDR3: TGTGCCAGCAGGTTCTTTGGGGCCAACGTCCTGACTTTC.